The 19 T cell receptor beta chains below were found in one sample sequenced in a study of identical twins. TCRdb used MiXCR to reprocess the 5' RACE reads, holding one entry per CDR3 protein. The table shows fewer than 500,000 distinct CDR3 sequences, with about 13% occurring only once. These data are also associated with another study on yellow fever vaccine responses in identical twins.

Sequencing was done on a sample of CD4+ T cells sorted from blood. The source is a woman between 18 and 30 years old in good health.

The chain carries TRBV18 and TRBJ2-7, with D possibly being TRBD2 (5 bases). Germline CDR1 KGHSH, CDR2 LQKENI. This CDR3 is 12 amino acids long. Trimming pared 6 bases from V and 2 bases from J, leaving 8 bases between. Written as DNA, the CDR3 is TGTGCCAGCTCGGCCGGGGCCTACGAGCAGTACTTC. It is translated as CASSAGAYEQYF.

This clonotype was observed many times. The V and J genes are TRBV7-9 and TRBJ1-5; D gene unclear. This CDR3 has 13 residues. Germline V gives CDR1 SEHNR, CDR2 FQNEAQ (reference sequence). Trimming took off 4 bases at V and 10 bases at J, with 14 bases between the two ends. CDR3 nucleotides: TGTGCCAGCAGCTCAACCCCCCCTGGTCCCCAGCATTTT. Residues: CASSSTPPGPQHF.

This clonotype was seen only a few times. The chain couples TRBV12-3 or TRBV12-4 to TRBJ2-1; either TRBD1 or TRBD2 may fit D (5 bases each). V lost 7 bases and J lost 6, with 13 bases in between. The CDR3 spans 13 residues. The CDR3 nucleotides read TGTGCCAGCACCTTACTAGGGGCCAATGAGCAGTTCTTC. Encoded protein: CASTLLGANEQFF.

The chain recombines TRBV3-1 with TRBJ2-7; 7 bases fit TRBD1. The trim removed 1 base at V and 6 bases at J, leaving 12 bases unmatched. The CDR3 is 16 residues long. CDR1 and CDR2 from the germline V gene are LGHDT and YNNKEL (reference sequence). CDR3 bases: TGTGCCAGCAGCCAAGCGATGTCAGACAGGGTACGCGAGCAGTACTTC. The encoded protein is CASSQAMSDRVREQYF.

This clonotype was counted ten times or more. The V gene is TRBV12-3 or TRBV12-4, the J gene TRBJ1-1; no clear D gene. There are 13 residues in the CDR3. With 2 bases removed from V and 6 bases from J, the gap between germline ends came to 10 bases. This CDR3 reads CASSLIGLPEAFF. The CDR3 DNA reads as TGTGCCAGCAGTTTAATTGGCCTGCCTGAAGCTTTCTTT.

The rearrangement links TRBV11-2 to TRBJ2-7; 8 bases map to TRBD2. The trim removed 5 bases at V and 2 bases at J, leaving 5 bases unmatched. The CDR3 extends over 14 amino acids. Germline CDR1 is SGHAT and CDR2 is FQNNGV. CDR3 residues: CASSHGTRPYEQYF. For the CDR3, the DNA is TGTGCCAGCAGCCATGGGACTAGACCCTACGAGCAGTACTTC.

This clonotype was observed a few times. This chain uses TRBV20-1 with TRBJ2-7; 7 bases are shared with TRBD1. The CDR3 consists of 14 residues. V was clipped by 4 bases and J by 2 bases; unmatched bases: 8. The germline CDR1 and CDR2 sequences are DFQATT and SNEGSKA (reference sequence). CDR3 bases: TGCAGTGCTACAGGGACAGTTCTTACCTACGAGCAGTACTTC. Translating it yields CSATGTVLTYEQYF.

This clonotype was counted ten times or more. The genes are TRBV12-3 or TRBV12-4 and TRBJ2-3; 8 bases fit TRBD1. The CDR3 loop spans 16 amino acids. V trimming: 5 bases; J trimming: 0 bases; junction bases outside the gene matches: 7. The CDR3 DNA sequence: TGTGCCAGCAGTCCGATGGGGACAGGCAGCACAGATACGCAGTATTTT. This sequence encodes CASSPMGTGSTDTQYF.

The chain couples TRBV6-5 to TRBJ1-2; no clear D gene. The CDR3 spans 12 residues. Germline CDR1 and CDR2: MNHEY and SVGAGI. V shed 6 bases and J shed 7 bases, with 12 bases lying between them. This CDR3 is CASSREATGYTF. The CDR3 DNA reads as TGTGCCAGCAGCCGGGAGGCGACTGGCTACACCTTC.

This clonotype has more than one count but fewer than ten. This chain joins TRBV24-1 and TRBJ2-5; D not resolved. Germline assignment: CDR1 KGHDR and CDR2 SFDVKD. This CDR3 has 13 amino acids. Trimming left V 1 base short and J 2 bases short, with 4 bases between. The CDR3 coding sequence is TGTGCCACCAGTGATTTAGGTCAAGAGACCCAGTACTTC. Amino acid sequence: CATSDLGQETQYF.

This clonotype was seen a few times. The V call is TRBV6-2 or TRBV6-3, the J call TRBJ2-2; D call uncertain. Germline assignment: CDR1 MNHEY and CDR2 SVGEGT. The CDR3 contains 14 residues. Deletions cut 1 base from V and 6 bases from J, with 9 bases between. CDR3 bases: TGTGCCAGCAGTTACTACCGGCAGTCCGGGGAGCTGTTTTTT. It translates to CASSYYRQSGELFF.

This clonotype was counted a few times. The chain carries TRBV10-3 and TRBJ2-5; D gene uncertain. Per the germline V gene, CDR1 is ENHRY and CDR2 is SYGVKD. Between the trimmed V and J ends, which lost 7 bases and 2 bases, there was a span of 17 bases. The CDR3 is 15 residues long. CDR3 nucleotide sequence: TGTGCCATCATAAGGCAGGCAGCTCCTCAAGAGACCCAGTACTTC. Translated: CAIIRQAAPQETQYF.

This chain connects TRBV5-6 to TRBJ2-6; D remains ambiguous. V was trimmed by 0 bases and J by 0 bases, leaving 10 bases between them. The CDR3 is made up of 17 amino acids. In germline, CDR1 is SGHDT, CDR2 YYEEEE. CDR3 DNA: TGTGCCAGCAGCTTGGTTGGGCGCCTCTCTGGGGCCAACGTCCTGACTTTC. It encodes CASSLVGRLSGANVLTF. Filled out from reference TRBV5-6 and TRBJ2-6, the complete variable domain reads DAGVTQSPTHLIKTRGQQVTLRCSPKSGHDTVSWYQQALGQGPQFIFQYYEEEERQRGNFPDRFSGHQFPNYSSELNVNALLLGDSALYLCASSLVGRLSGANVLTFGAGSRLTVL.

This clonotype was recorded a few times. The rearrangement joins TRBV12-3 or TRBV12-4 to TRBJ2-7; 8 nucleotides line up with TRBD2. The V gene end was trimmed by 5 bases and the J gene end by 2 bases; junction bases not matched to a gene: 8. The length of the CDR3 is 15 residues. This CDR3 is CASSPTTGGTYEQYF. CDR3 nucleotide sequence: TGTGCCAGCAGTCCCACGACGGGGGGGACCTACGAGCAGTACTTC.

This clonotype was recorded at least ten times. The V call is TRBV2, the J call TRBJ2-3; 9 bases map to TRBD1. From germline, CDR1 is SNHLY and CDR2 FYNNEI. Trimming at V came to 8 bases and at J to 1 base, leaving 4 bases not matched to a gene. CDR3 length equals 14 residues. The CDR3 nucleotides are TGTGCCAGCCACCGGGACAGGGGCACAGATACGCAGTATTTT. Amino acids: CASHRDRGTDTQYF. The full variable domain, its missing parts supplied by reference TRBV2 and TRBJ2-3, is EPEVTQTPSHQVTQMGQEVILRCVPISNHLYFYWYRQILGQKVEFLVSFYNNEISEKSEIFDDQFSVERPDGSNFTLKIRSTKLEDSAMYFCASHRDRGTDTQYFGPGTRLTVL.

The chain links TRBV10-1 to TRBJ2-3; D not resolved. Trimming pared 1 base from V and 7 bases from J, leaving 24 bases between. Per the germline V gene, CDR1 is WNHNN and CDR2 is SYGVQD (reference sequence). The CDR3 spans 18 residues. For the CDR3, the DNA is TGCGCCAGCAGTGAGTTTCTTAGGCGGAACCTGACACTTCATACGCAGTATTTT. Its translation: CASSEFLRRNLTLHTQYF.

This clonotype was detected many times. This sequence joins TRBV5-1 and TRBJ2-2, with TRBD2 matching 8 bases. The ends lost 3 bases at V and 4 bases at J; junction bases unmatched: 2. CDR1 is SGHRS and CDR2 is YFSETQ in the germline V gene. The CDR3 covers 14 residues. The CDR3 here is CASSSGTSTGELFF. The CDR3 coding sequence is TGCGCCAGCAGCTCCGGGACTAGCACCGGGGAGCTGTTTTTT.

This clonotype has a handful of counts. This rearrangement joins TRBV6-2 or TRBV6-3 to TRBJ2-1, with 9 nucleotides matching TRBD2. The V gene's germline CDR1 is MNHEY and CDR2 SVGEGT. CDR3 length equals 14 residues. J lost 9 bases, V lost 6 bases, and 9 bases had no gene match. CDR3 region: CASSIAGAVVEQFF. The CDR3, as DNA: TGTGCCAGCAGCATAGCGGGAGCGGTGGTTGAGCAGTTCTTC.

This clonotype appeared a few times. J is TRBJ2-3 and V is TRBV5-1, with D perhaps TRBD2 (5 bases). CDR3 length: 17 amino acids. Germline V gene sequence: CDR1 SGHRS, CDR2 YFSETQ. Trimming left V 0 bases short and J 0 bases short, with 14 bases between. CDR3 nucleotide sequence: TGCGCCAGCAGCTTGGGAGTGAGGCGCGGGAGCACAGATACGCAGTATTTT. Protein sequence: CASSLGVRRGSTDTQYF.